The clone carrying this T cell receptor (beta chain) was counted at least ten times. The sample comes from a study of T cells in Graves' hyperthyroidism and ophthalmopathy. The hyperthyroidism was newly diagnosed and had lasted under 2 months; the patients were aged 18 to 65. Regions amplified from RNA transcripts were the TCR beta CDR3 regions. The TCR CDR3 was amplified in a first-round RT-PCR using the HTBI primer set. TCRdb itself ran the multiplex PCR reads through MiXCR, one entry per CDR3 protein. The sample has hundreds of thousands of distinct CDR3 sequences; around 14% are singletons. Per germline, CDR1 LNHDA and CDR2 SQIVND (reference sequence). The CDR3 covers 15 residues. The V end was cut by 5 bases, the J end by 7 bases, with 17 bases between.

V is TRBV19 and J is TRBJ1-4, with D perhaps TRBD1 (6 bases). Sequencing input: blood. The origin of this receptor is a woman in her 30s with Graves' hyperthyroidism that later progressed to Graves' ophthalmopathy. The DNA for the CDR3 is TGTGCCAGTAGTTTGGGGGGCGGTAGGAGTGAAAAACTGTTTTTT. It codes for CASSLGGGRSEKLFF.